This TCR beta chain was sequenced in a study of T-cell memory formation after mild COVID-19 (dated by TCRdb to 2020 to 2023). As for the study more broadly: TCR sequence clusters from the two donors were found to be largely donor specific. In two donors, T-cell clones that expanded and contracted after mild COVID-19 were followed by sequencing TCRalpha and TCRbeta repertoires longitudinally. The cohort was made up of two young adult volunteers, one female and one male, who were previously healthy. Broader findings and caveats from the paper: Contracting CD4+ clones were located mainly in the CM and EM memory subsets, whereas CD8+ clones were found to be enriched in EMRA. The second-wave clones that peaked on day 37 were not confirmed to be SARS-CoV-2 specific. Clones contracting from day 15 to 85 had balanced CD4/CD8 phenotypes, while a second wave expanding from day 15 to 37 was biased towards CD4+. Some responding clones were detected in pre-infection memory, suggesting pre-existing cross-reactive memory T cells joined the SARS-CoV-2 response. Only two mild cases were covered in the study, and larger cohorts including severe cases with pre-infection samples were considered necessary.

The sequencer listed for this sample is Illumina NovaSeq 6000. TCRalpha and TCRbeta cDNA libraries were built by 5'RACE with constant-segment primers, adding sample barcodes and unique molecular identifiers. RNA was extracted from every sample with Trizol reagent. The libraries were amplified in two PCR steps, and the second step added a second sample barcode and Illumina TruSeq adapters. Sequencing of the libraries was done on an Illumina NovaSeq, producing 2 x 150 bp paired-end reads. The original methods were these. Demultiplexing of reads and collapsing into UMI-guided consensus sequences were performed with migec v1.2.7. Using mixcr v2.1.11, UMI consensuses were aligned to TRA and TRB V and J templates and then assembled into clonotypes. A clonotype was counted as expanded or contracted only when both edgeR and NoisET called the clonotype significant, with the noise models trained on biological replicates. edgeR calls used a false discovery rate-adjusted p below 0.01 and a log2 fold-change threshold of 1. PCA with hierarchical clustering of max-normalized trajectories of the 1000 most abundant clonotypes was used as exploratory dynamics analysis. The CD4 or CD8 phenotype of responding clones was assigned using the separately sequenced CD4+ and CD8+ repertoires. TCRdb cleaned the public reads at Q25 with fastp, built clones with MiXCR and kept in-frame beta chains. Rows with one shared CDR3 protein collapse into an entry with the most common genes and DNA. The V and J calls and clone size are TCRdb's, not the authors'. A total of around 510,000 distinct CDR3 sequences appear in this sample, 20% to 25% of them only once. The ten top clones hold about 8.7% of the sample.

Sequences LGHNA (CDR1) and YNFKEQ (CDR2) are obtained from the germline V gene. Trimming removed 1 base from V and 2 bases from J, leaving 10 bases between the germline ends. The CDR3 measures 15 amino acids from cysteine to phenylalanine. Only CDR3 DNA is held: 45 bases, read in frame from base 1. PBMCs were isolated by Ficoll-Paque density gradient centrifugation. This clonotype has more than one count but fewer than ten. This clone's antigen is unknown. Base qualities are not at hand, and no much larger clone is one base apart. The V gene is TRBV4-2 and the J gene is TRBJ2-3, with the D gene not clear enough to name. This clonotype was sampled from an adult woman who had mild COVID-19 (a few samples of this study predate the infection). The sample titles of this study are shuffled in the database, so cell type and time point are left out; the donor was told from shared clones. The material sequenced was PBMCs or a T cell subset sorted from them (not recorded which). The sequence in DNA is TGTGCCAGCAGCCAAGTGGGCCTACTCACAGATACGCAGTATTTT. Its protein reads: CASSQVGLLTDTQYF.